Listed here are 12 T cell receptor beta chains from one sample, sequenced in a study of blood T cells in healthy people across ages. A sample-barcoded 5' primer and a J-beta primer mix were used in a second PCR of about 6 to 12 cycles. TCRdb recomputed calls from the 5' RACE reads with MiXCR, one row per CDR3 protein. The sample lists about 770,000 distinct CDR3 sequences; more than 40% were seen once. The sample taken for sequencing was blood. Receptors originate from a man aged 55-75 years in good health.

This clonotype was seen a few times. The V gene is TRBV3-1, the J gene TRBJ2-3; D gene unclear. The V gene lost 3 bases and the J gene lost 0 bases, with 7 bases spanning the gap. Germline lookup yields CDR1 LGHDT and CDR2 YNNKEL (reference sequence). CDR3 length equals 14 residues. CDR3 in amino acids: CASSHGFSTDTQYF. In DNA form, the CDR3 reads TGTGCCAGCAGCCACGGGTTTAGCACAGATACGCAGTATTTT.

The rearrangement uses TRBV4-1 and TRBJ2-3; tentative D call: TRBD2 (6 bases). V was shortened by 3 bases and J by 2 bases, with 15 bases between the two germline ends. The CDR3 loop spans 16 amino acids. Germline V lookup: CDR1 MGHRA, CDR2 YSYEKL. This chain's CDR3 is CASSQGTDGVTDTQYF. In nucleotides, the CDR3 is TGCGCCAGCAGCCAGGGGACTGATGGCGTCACAGATACGCAGTATTTT.

This sequence joins TRBV5-1 and TRBJ2-1, with TRBD2 identical over 8 bases. The V segment lost 4 bases and the J segment 5 bases; nucleotides outside the gene matches: 8. CDR3 length equals 15 residues. Looked up from germline, CDR1 is SGHRS and CDR2 is YFSETQ. The CDR3 sequence is CASSRDGGADNEQFF. CDR3 coding DNA: TGCGCCAGCAGCAGAGACGGGGGGGCCGACAATGAGCAGTTCTTC.

The chain couples TRBV7-9 to TRBJ2-7; D gene uncertain. The CDR3 has 13 amino acids. Deletions cut 2 bases from V and 3 bases from J, with 8 bases between. CDR1 is SEHNR and CDR2 is FQNEAQ in the germline V gene (reference sequence). CDR3 sequence (DNA): TGTGCCAGCAGCTTACCCCACTACTACGAGCAGTACTTC. It codes for CASSLPHYYEQYF.

The V call is TRBV20-1, the J call TRBJ2-1; D is undetermined. The germline V gene encodes CDR1 DFQATT and CDR2 SNEGSKA (reference sequence). This CDR3 has 11 residues. The V end was cut by 3 bases, the J end by 5 bases, with 5 bases between. This chain's CDR3 is CSASSDNEQFF. The CDR3 nucleotides read TGCAGTGCTAGCAGCGACAATGAGCAGTTCTTC.

The chain is built from TRBV20-1 and TRBJ2-7, with 10 bases lining up with TRBD2. Germline loops: CDR1 DFQATT, CDR2 SNEGSKA (reference sequence). The V segment lost 0 bases and the J segment 3 bases; nucleotides outside the gene matches: 5. The CDR3 is 15 amino acids. The DNA for the CDR3 is TGCAGTGCTAGAGATACTAGCGGGGTGTTCTACGAGCAGTACTTC. This codes for CSARDTSGVFYEQYF.

Only a few counts were recorded for this clonotype. This sequence joins TRBV7-8 and TRBJ2-5, with D possibly matching TRBD1 (5 bases). This CDR3 comprises 16 residues. The V end was cut by 2 bases, the J end by 5 bases, with 18 bases between. The V gene's germline CDR1 is SGHVS and CDR2 FQNEAQ. Written as DNA, the CDR3 is TGTGCCAGCAGCTTACTGGCGCCAGGGAAAGGGGAGACCCAGTACTTC. Translating gives CASSLLAPGKGETQYF.

There are a few counts of this clonotype. The chain joins TRBV27 to TRBJ1-5; D unresolved. V was pared by 3 bases and J by 6 bases, with 12 bases between. This CDR3 region has 14 residues. Germline CDR1 reads MNHEY; CDR2 reads SMNVEV (reference sequence). This chain's CDR3 is CASSFQAVGQPQHF. As DNA, the CDR3 is TGTGCCAGCAGTTTTCAGGCCGTCGGTCAGCCCCAGCATTTT.

The rearrangement links TRBV5-1 to TRBJ1-1, with D perhaps TRBD1 (5 bases). The V end was cut by 0 bases, the J end by 1 base, with 16 bases between. The CDR3 is made up of 17 amino acids. Germline CDR1 is SGHRS and CDR2 is YFSETQ. Here the CDR3 DNA reads TGCGCCAGCAGCTTGGGGAGGGTCTGGGGCCCGAACACTGAAGCTTTCTTT. Encoded protein: CASSLGRVWGPNTEAFF.

This clonotype showed up just a few times. The V gene is TRBV20-1, the J gene TRBJ1-6; D may be TRBD1 (5 bases). With 5 bases removed from V and 6 bases from J, the gap between germline ends came to 11 bases. The CDR3 runs to 13 residues. Germline loops: CDR1 DFQATT, CDR2 SNEGSKA (reference sequence). The CDR3 coding sequence is TGCAGTGCTCGGGGCAGCACTAATTCACCCCTCCACTTT. As protein: CSARGSTNSPLHF.

The rearrangement uses TRBV4-1 and TRBJ1-2; D perhaps matches TRBD1 (6 bases). The V end was cut by 0 bases, the J end by 4 bases, with 12 bases between. Germline assignment: CDR1 MGHRA and CDR2 YSYEKL. CDR3 length: 15 residues. DNA of the CDR3: TGCGCCAGCAGCCAAGATCCAGGGGTTATCTATGGCTACACCTTC. Translating gives CASSQDPGVIYGYTF.

J is TRBJ2-7 and V is TRBV12-3 or TRBV12-4; D is possibly TRBD1 (6 bases). There are 15 residues in the CDR3. Trimming stripped 6 bases from V and 5 bases from J, with 20 bases between. The CDR3 DNA reads TGTGCCAGCAGAAGAGCGCAGGGGCTCTTCCACGAGCAGTACTTC. Residues: CASRRAQGLFHEQYF.